This T cell receptor (beta chain) came from a study of shared clonotypes between healthy human individuals. Study information: Three plates were used per donor for CD4 naive, three for CD4 memory, two for CD8 naive and one for CD8 memory.

Only CD45RO-negative cells positively selected for CCR7 counted as naive CD8 cells, so terminally differentiated effector memory CD45RA+ cells were excluded. Donors comprised only Caucasian adults living in Nashville, Tennessee. This CDR3 contains 19 residues. The trim removed 0 bases at V and 7 bases at J, leaving 18 bases unmatched. Looked up from germline, CDR1 is LNHDA and CDR2 is SQIVND (reference sequence). The genomic DNA of each subset was split evenly across several immunoSEQ plates. Generated by immunoSEQ multiplex PCR, the TCRdb table keeps only in-frame clones and is missing some. The sample contains about 2.2 million clones, about 93% of which appear only once.

Material: naive CD8+ T cells from PBMCs. The gene calls are TRBV19 and TRBJ2-1; TRBD2 agrees at 7 bases. This sequence originates from a man younger than 35 in good health. Some clones in this sample may be carry-over from other donors' samples. As DNA, the CDR3 is TGTGCCAGTAGTATAGATCAGCCTAGCGGCCGCCGAGGTGTGAATGAGCAGTTCTTC. It encodes CASSIDQPSGRRGVNEQFF.